This TCR beta chain was recovered during a study of blood T cell repertoires in COVID-19 (dated by TCRdb to between 2020 and 2021). Broadly, across the study: Collaborator samples came from the United States, Italy and Spain and covered acute and convalescent phases of COVID-19. The material from the prospective study consisted of cDNA or gDNA derived from T cells, B-cell-depleted T cells, or PBMCs. The dataset comprised deeply sampled blood TCRbeta repertoires from subjects exposed to, actively infected with, or recovered from COVID-19. The repertoires were released in a freely available public database meant as a resource for research on the immune response to SARS-CoV-2. Samples came from the ongoing ImmuneRACE study (first 160 participants) plus 1,254 subjects from 6 global collaborators. Nearly every sample came with metadata listing a de-identified subject ID, COVID-19 status, age in years and sex. Where available, HLA class I and class II types were obtained from metadata supplied by the sample provider rather than from assay-based typing. Beyond this particular receptor, the publication reports: How much clinical and demographic metadata was included differed by source and by participant, and the metadata was provided uncurated.

Here V drops 2 bases and J drops 7 bases, and the junction holds 5 bases not matched to any gene. CDR1 and CDR2, looked up from the germline V gene, are MNHNS and SASEGT. Taken from cysteine to phenylalanine, the CDR3 has 14 residues. Only CDR3 DNA remains: 42 bases, in frame from the first base. TCRbeta CDR3 regions were amplified from genomic DNA by means of the immunoSEQ Assay, a bias-controlled multiplex PCR. Per the authors' processing: The number of nucleated cells in each sample was estimated from the amplification of reference gene primers within the assay. To quantify the absolute abundance of each unique TCRbeta CDR3 rearrangement, sequence reads were collapsed and filtered. Productive Simpson clonality was computed per sample as the square root of Simpson's diversity index over productive rearrangements. The clones in this table, taken by TCRdb from immuneACCESS, are in-frame only. Not every clone is retained; where verified, under half of the shortfall comes from an unresolved V gene, and the cause of the rest is unknown. V and J calls and clone size are those listed in that table; D and trimming were worked out from the DNA. In this sample the table shows around 150,000 clones, about four fifths of which occur a single time. The top ten constitute 11% to 15% of the sample.

Each collaborating institution followed its own protocols to collect whole blood in K2EDTA tubes. For TCRbeta analysis, collaborators shipped samples as frozen whole blood, isolated PBMCs, or DNA extracted from either of those sample types. This clone was detected once. Its antigen specificity is not known. No base qualities exist here, and no much larger clone lies one base off it. The V and J segments used are TRBV6-1 and TRBJ2-1, with 7 bases matching TRBD2. The clonotype comes from a woman of 80 years or more with acute or convalescent COVID-19. Sequencing input: peripheral blood. The nucleotide sequence reads TGTGCCAGCAGTGAAAGTTACGGGAGGAATGAGCAGTTCTTC. This gives the protein CASSESYGRNEQFF.